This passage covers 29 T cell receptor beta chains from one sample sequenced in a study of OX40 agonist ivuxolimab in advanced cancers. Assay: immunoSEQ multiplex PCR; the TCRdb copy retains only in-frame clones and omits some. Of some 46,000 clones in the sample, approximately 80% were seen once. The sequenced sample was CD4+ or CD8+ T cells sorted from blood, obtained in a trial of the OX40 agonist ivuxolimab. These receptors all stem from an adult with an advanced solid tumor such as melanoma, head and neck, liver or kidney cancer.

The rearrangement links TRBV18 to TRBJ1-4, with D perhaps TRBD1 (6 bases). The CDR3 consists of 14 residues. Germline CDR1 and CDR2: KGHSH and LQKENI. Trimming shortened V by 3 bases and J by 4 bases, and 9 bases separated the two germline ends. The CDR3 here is CASSPDRFNEKLFF. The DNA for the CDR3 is TGTGCCAGCTCACCGGACAGATTTAATGAAAAACTGTTTTTT.

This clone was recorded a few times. The DNA of the CDR3 is TGTGCCAGCAGCTTAACGACTAGCGGGACCGATGAGCAGTTCTTC. This sequence encodes CASSLTTSGTDEQFF. The genes are TRBV7-6 and TRBJ2-1, with 11 bases fitting TRBD2. V lost 2 bases and J lost 8; bases outside the gene matches: 5. The CDR3 is 15 amino acids. Germline CDR1 reads SGHVS; CDR2 reads FNYEAQ.

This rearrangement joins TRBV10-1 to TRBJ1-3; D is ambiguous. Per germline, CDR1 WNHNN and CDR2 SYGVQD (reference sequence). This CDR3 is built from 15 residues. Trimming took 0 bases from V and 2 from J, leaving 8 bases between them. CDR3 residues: CASSESSVAGNTIYF. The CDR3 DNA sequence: TGCGCCAGCAGTGAGTCTTCAGTGGCTGGAAACACCATATATTTT.

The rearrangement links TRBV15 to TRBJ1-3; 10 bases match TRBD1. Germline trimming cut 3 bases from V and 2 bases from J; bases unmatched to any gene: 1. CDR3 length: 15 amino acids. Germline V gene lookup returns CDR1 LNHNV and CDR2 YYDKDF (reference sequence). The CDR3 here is CATSRTGGAGNTIYF. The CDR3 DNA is TGTGCCACCAGCAGGACAGGGGGCGCTGGAAACACCATATATTTT.

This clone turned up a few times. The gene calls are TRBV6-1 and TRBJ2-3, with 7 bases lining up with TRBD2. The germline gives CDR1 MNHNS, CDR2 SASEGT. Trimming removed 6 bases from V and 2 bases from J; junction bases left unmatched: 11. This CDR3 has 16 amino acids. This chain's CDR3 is CASSESRGWSTDTQYF. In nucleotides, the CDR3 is TGTGCCAGCAGCGAATCGCGGGGGTGGTCCACAGATACGCAGTATTTT.

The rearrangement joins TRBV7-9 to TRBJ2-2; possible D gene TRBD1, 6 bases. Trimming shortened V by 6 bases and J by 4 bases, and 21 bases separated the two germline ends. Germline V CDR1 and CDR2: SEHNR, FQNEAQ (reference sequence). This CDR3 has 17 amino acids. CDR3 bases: TGTGCCAGCAGTAAGAAACAGGGTCGTGGGGTCACCGGGGAGCTGTTTTTT. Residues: CASSKKQGRGVTGELFF.

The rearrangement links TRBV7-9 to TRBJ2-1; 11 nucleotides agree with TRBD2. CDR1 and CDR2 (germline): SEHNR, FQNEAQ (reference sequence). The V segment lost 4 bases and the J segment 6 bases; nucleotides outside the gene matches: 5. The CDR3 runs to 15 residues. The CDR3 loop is CASSSYSGGANEQFF. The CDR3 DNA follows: TGTGCCAGCAGCTCCTATAGCGGGGGGGCCAATGAGCAGTTCTTC.

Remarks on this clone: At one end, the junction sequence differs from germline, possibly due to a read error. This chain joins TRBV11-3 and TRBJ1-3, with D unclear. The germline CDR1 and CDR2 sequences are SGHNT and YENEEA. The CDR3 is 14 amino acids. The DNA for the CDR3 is TGTGCCAGCAACTTAGCGTTGGGGTTAAACACCATATATTTT. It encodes CASNLALGLNTIYF.

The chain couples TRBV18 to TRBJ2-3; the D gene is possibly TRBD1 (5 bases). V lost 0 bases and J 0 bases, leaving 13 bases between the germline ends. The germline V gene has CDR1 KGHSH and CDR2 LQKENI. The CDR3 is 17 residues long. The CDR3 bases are TGTGCCAGCTCACCACCCTCGGCAGGGCGAAGCACAGATACGCAGTATTTT. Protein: CASSPPSAGRSTDTQYF.

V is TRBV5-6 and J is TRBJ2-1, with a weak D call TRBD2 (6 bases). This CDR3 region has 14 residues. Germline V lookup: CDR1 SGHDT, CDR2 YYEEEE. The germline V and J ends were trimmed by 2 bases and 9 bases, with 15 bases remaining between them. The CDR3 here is CASSFGTRETEQFF. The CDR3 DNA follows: TGTGCCAGCAGCTTCGGGACTCGAGAAACTGAGCAGTTCTTC.

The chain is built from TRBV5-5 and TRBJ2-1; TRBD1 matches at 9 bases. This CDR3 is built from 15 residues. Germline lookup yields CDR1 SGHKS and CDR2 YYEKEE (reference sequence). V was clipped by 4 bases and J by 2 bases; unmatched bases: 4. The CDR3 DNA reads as TGTGCCAGCAGCAGGGACAGGGCCCCCTACAATGAGCAGTTCTTC. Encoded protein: CASSRDRAPYNEQFF.

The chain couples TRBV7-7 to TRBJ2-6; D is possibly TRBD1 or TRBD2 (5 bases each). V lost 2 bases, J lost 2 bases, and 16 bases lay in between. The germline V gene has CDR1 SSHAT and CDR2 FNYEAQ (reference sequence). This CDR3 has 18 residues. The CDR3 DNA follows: TGTGCCAGCAGCTTATCGTTCGTAGGGACGGCTGGGGCCAACGTCCTGACTTTC. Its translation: CASSLSFVGTAGANVLTF.

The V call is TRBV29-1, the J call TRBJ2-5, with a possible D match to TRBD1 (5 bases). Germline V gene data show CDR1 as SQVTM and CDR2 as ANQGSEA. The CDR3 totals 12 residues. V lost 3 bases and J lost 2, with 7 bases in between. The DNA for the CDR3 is TGCAGCGTTGACAGGGTACAAGAGACCCAGTACTTC. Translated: CSVDRVQETQYF. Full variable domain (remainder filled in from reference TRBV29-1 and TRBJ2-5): SAVISQKPSRDICQRGTSLTIQCQVDSQVTMMFWYRQQPGQSLTLIATANQGSEATYESGFVIDKFPISRPNLTFSTLTVSNMSPEDSSIYLCSVDRVQETQYFGPGTRLLVL.

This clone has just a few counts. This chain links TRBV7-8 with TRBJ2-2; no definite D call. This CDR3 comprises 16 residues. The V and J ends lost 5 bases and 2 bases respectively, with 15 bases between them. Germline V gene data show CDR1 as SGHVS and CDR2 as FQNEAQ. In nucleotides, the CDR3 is TGTGCCAGCAGCGCCCCCTTGCGGTTTAACACCGGGGAGCTGTTTTTT. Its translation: CASSAPLRFNTGELFF.

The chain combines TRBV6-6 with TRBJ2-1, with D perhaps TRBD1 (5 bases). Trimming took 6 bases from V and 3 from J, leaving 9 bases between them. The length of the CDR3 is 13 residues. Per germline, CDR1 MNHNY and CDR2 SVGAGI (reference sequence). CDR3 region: CASSLDSYNEQFF. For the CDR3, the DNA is TGTGCCAGCAGCCTTGACAGCTACAATGAGCAGTTCTTC.

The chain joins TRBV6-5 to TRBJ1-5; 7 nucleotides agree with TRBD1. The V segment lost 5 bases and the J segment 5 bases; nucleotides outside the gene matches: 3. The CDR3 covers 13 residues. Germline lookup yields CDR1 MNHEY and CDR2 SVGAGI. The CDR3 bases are TGTGCCAGCAGTCGACAGGGTGATCAGCCCCAGCATTTT. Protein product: CASSRQGDQPQHF.

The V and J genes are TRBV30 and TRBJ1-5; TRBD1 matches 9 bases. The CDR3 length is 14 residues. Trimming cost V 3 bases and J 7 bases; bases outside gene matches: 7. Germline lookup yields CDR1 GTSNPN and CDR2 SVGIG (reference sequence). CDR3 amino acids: CAWRGGTGSQPQHF. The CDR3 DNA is TGTGCCTGGAGGGGCGGGACAGGGTCCCAGCCCCAGCATTTT.

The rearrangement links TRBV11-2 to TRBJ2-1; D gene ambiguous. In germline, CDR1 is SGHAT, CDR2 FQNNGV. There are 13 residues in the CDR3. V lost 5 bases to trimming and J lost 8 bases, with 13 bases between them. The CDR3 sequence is CASSKGLVDEQFF. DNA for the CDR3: TGTGCCAGCAGCAAAGGCTTGGTTGATGAGCAGTTCTTC.

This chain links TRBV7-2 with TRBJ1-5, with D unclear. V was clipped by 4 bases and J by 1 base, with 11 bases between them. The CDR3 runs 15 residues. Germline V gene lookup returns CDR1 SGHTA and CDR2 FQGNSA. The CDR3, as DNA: TGTGCCAGCAGCTCAGTTCCTCGGAGCAATCAGCCCCAGCATTTT. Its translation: CASSSVPRSNQPQHF.

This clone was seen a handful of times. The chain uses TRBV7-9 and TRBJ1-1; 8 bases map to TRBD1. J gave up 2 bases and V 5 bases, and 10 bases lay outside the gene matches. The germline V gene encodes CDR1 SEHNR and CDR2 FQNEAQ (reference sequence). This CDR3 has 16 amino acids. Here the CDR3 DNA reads TGTGCCAGCAGCCCCAGGGGGCTCGGTGGAAACACTGAAGCTTTCTTT. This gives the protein CASSPRGLGGNTEAFF.

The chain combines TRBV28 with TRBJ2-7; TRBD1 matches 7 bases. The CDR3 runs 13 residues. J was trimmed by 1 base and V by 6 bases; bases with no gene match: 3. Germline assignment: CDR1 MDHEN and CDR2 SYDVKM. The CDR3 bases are TGTGCCAGCAGGGGACAGAATTCCTACGAGCAGTACTTC. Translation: CASRGQNSYEQYF.

For the CDR3, the DNA is TGTGCCAGCAGTTTAATTGGAGCGGCTCCTGGTACGCAGTATTTT. This sequence encodes CASSLIGAAPGTQYF. The chain combines TRBV28 with TRBJ2-3; TRBD2 is a possible D gene (5 bases). Per the germline V gene, CDR1 is MDHEN and CDR2 is SYDVKM. Trimming shortened V by 2 bases and J by 8 bases, and 17 bases separated the two germline ends. This CDR3 region has 15 residues.

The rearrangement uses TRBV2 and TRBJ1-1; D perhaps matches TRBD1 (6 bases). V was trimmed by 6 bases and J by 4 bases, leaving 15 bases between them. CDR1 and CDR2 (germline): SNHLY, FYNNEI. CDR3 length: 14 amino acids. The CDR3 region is CASRPRQATTEAFF. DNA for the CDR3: TGTGCCAGCAGACCCCGACAGGCTACCACTGAAGCTTTCTTT. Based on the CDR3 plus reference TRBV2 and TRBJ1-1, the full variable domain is EPEVTQTPSHQVTQMGQEVILRCVPISNHLYFYWYRQILGQKVEFLVSFYNNEISEKSEIFDDQFSVERPDGSNFTLKIRSTKLEDSAMYFCASRPRQATTEAFFGQGTRLTVV.

The CDR3 DNA is TGTGCCAGCAGCCGACAGGGGTCTAGCGGGAGTCGAACCTACAATGAGCAGTTCTTC. This sequence encodes CASSRQGSSGSRTYNEQFF. The chain recombines TRBV7-3 with TRBJ2-1, with TRBD2 identical over 10 bases. The CDR3 has 19 residues. V shed 5 bases and J 2 bases; nucleotides not matched to a gene: 15. In germline, CDR1 is SGHTA, CDR2 FQGTGA.

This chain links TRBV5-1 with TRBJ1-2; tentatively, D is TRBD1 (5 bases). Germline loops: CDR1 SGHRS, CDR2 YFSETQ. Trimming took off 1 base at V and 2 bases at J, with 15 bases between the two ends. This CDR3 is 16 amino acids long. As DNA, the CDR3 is TGCGCCAGCAGCTTGATACAGGTGGGGGGGAACTATGGCTACACCTTC. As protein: CASSLIQVGGNYGYTF.

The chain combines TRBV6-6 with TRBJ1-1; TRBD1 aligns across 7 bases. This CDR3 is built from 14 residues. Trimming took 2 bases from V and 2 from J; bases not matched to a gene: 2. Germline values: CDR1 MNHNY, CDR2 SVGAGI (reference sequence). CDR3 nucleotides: TGTGCCAGCAGTTACGACAGGGTTAACACTGAAGCTTTCTTT. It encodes CASSYDRVNTEAFF.

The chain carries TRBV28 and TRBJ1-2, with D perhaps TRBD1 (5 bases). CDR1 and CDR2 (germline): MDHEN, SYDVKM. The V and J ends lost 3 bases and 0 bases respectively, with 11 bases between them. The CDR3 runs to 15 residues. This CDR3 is CASSLGGQTNYGYTF. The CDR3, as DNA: TGTGCCAGCAGTTTGGGCGGACAAACTAACTATGGCTACACCTTC.

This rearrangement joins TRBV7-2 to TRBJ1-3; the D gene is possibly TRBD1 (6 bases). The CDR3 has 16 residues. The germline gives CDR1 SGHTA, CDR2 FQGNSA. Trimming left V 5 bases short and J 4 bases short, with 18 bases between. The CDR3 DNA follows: TGTGCCAGCAGCACGAAACCCGGACAGCCGGGAAACACCATATATTTT. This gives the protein CASSTKPGQPGNTIYF.

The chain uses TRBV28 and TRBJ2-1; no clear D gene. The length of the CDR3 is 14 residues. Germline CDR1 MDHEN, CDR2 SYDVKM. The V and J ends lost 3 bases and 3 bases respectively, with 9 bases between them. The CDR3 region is CASSFSDGYNEQFF. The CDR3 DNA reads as TGTGCCAGCAGTTTCAGCGACGGCTACAATGAGCAGTTCTTC.